Each of the 26 T cell receptor beta chains below was sequenced from the same sample in a study of regulatory T cells in long-lasting Graves disease. Relying on iRepertoire HTBI primers and Arm-PCR of CDR3 regions, the team built TCR beta libraries. TCRdb processed the multiplex PCR reads anew with MiXCR; each CDR3 protein has one entry. Of approximately 540,000 distinct CDR3 sequences in the sample, 12% are singletons; the top ten hold roughly 8.2%. The time point denotes: newly diagnosed GD, antithyroid drugs for less than 3 months. There was RNA extracted from PBMCs, and the TCR library was made from it. This same sample was also taken into another study, of T cells in Graves' hyperthyroidism and ophthalmopathy.

Sequencing was performed on peripheral blood mononuclear cells (PBMCs), taken at new diagnosis, from a patient treated with antithyroid drugs. The receptor source for this set is a woman in her 30s with Graves disease.

This clonotype has at least ten counts. The V and J genes are TRBV18 and TRBJ1-6; 10 bases fit TRBD1. V lost 0 bases, J lost 7 bases, and 3 bases stayed unmatched. This CDR3 spans 16 amino acids. The germline gives CDR1 KGHSH, CDR2 LQKENI. The CDR3 DNA reads TGTGCCAGCTCACCACCGGACAGGGGGGGGAATTCACCCCTCCACTTT. This translates into CASSPPDRGGNSPLHF. The full variable domain, with the rest looked up from reference TRBV18 and TRBJ1-6, is NAGVMQNPRHLVRRRGQEARLRCSPMKGHSHVYWYRQLPEEGLKFMVYLQKENIIDESGMPKERFSAEFPKEGPSILRIQQVVRGDSAAYFCASSPPDRGGNSPLHFGNGTRLTVT.

V gene TRBV4-1 combines with J gene TRBJ2-1, with 13 nucleotides matching TRBD2. CDR1 is MGHRA and CDR2 is YSYEKL in the germline V gene. This CDR3 is built from 17 residues. With V trimmed by 1 base and J by 8 bases, 8 bases remained unmatched. CDR3 coding DNA: TGCGCCAGCAGCCAAGTTCTGAGACTAGCGGGAGGCGATGAGCAGTTCTTC. It encodes CASSQVLRLAGGDEQFF.

This clonotype has just a few counts. V usage is TRBV10-1 and J usage is TRBJ2-1, with D unresolved. Germline V gene data show CDR1 as WNHNN and CDR2 as SYGVQD (reference sequence). This CDR3 has 12 residues. The germline V and J ends were trimmed by 3 bases and 5 bases, with 5 bases remaining between them. The CDR3 DNA is TGCGCCAGCAGTGATCTAAACAATGAGCAGTTCTTC. Protein product: CASSDLNNEQFF.

The rearrangement uses TRBV18 and TRBJ1-6, with 8 bases that match TRBD1. Germline V lookup: CDR1 KGHSH, CDR2 LQKENI. The ends lost 4 bases at V and 4 bases at J; junction bases unmatched: 9. This CDR3 contains 17 residues. The CDR3 nucleotides are TGTGCCAGCTCACTTACCCGGGACAGGTCTTATAATTCACCCCTCCACTTT. Encoded protein: CASSLTRDRSYNSPLHF.

This clonotype was seen a single time. This may be a read error, as it is one base from a much larger clone. As the CDR3 is not closed by the conserved phenylalanine or tryptophan, this likely results from a read error. The chain has TRBV5-1 and TRBJ2-5, with 12 bases identical to TRBD2. The ends lost 4 bases at V and 5 bases at J; junction bases unmatched: 6. The germline V gene has CDR1 SGHRS and CDR2 YFSETQ. The CDR3 has 15 residues. This CDR3 reads CASSILAGGIETQYS. DNA of the CDR3: TGCGCCAGCAGCATTCTAGCGGGAGGGATCGAGACCCAGTACTCC.

This clonotype was seen at least ten times. The rearrangement uses TRBV2 and TRBJ1-5; a weak D match, TRBD1 (5 bases). Germline V gives CDR1 SNHLY, CDR2 FYNNEI. The V and J ends lost 1 base and 5 bases respectively, with 12 bases between them. This CDR3 has 15 residues. DNA for the CDR3: TGTGCCAGCAGTGAAGAGTGGGGGTTGGATCAGCCCCAGCATTTT. Translation: CASSEEWGLDQPQHF.

This clonotype was picked up many times. This chain uses TRBV6-1 with TRBJ1-6; D gene unclear. Deletions cut 4 bases from V and 7 bases from J, with 8 bases between. The CDR3 is 13 amino acids. CDR1 and CDR2 (germline): MNHNS, SASEGT. CDR3 DNA sequence: TGTGCCAGCAGTGTGGGATTCAATTCACCCCTCCACTTT. This translates into CASSVGFNSPLHF.

This clonotype occurred a few times. The chain is built from TRBV20-1 and TRBJ1-3; D perhaps matches TRBD1 (5 bases). Germline V gene lookup returns CDR1 DFQATT and CDR2 SNEGSKA (reference sequence). The CDR3 has 15 amino acids. Trimming removed 1 base at V and 6 bases at J, with 16 bases between. The CDR3 loop is CSARVGIAGSNTIYF. CDR3 nucleotide sequence: TGCAGTGCTAGAGTGGGGATCGCAGGGTCAAACACCATATATTTT.

This clonotype was observed many times. The V gene is TRBV11-3, the J gene TRBJ2-3, with 7 bases identical to TRBD2. The CDR3 contains 15 residues. Losses at the gene ends were 4 bases for V and 4 bases for J; bases not matched to a gene: 8. In germline, CDR1 is SGHNT, CDR2 YENEEA. This CDR3 is CASSSSGIGADTQYF. DNA for the CDR3: TGTGCCAGCAGCTCGAGCGGGATCGGGGCAGATACGCAGTATTTT.

The CDR3: CASRGQPQHF. In nucleotides, the CDR3 is TGTGCCAGCAGGGGGCAGCCCCAGCATTTT. The rearrangement uses TRBV6-1 and TRBJ1-5; no definite D call. Trimming pared 6 bases from V and 7 bases from J, leaving 4 bases between. The CDR3 length is 10 residues. The germline V gene encodes CDR1 MNHNS and CDR2 SASEGT.

The chain carries TRBV5-4 and TRBJ1-1, with no clear D. V was clipped by 1 base and J by 1 base, with 14 bases between them. CDR3 length: 16 residues. Germline CDR1 SGHNT, CDR2 YYREEE (reference sequence). CDR3 loop: CASSLSASRPNTEAFF. As DNA, the CDR3 is TGTGCCAGCAGCTTGAGCGCTTCGAGGCCGAACACTGAAGCTTTCTTT.

As regards this clonotype: This sequence may be a read error, since a much larger clone differs from it by one base. The rearrangement uses TRBV9 and TRBJ2-2, with D unclear. CDR3 size: 14 residues. The V gene's germline CDR1 is SGDLS and CDR2 YYNGEE. The CDR3 DNA is TGTGTCAGCAGCGTAACCAGTGTCGGCGGGGAGCTGTTTTTT. As protein: CVSSVTSVGGELFF.

This clonotype was recorded a few times. The V gene is TRBV30, the J gene TRBJ2-1; possible D gene TRBD2, 5 bases. This CDR3 is built from 14 residues. V was clipped by 2 bases and J by 0 bases, with 8 bases between them. CDR1 and CDR2 from the germline V gene are GTSNPN and SVGIG (reference sequence). The CDR3 loop reads CAWSRGSSYNEQFF. The CDR3 DNA is TGTGCCTGGAGTAGAGGGAGCTCCTACAATGAGCAGTTCTTC.

This clonotype was found a few times. V usage is TRBV7-2 and J usage is TRBJ2-3; D gene ambiguous. The CDR3 length is 12 residues. Looked up from germline, CDR1 is SGHTA and CDR2 is FQGNSA. V was pared by 1 base and J by 14 bases, with 13 bases between. This CDR3 reads CASSLDDPKRYF. The DNA of the CDR3 is TGTGCCAGCAGCTTAGACGACCCGAAGAGGTATTTT.

The chain couples TRBV30 to TRBJ1-5; 8 bases fit TRBD1. V lost 1 base and J lost 0; bases outside the gene matches: 8. Germline V CDR1 and CDR2: GTSNPN, SVGIG (reference sequence). The CDR3 is made up of 17 amino acids. The CDR3 sequence is CAWSGGTGSPSNQPQHF. DNA for the CDR3: TGTGCCTGGAGTGGAGGGACAGGCTCACCTAGCAATCAGCCCCAGCATTTT.

This clonotype was seen more than once but under ten times. V usage is TRBV24-1 and J usage is TRBJ2-7, with D perhaps TRBD1 (6 bases). V was pared by 7 bases and J by 7 bases, with 13 bases between. CDR1 is KGHDR and CDR2 is SFDVKD in the germline V gene. CDR3 length: 12 residues. CDR3 amino acids: CATSETGIEQYF. CDR3 sequence (DNA): TGTGCCACCAGCGAAACAGGGATTGAGCAGTACTTC.

This chain links TRBV6-1 with TRBJ2-3, with 11 bases that match TRBD2. The CDR3 runs 16 residues. Germline loops: CDR1 MNHNS, CDR2 SASEGT. V lost 4 bases and J lost 5; bases outside the gene matches: 8. CDR3 protein: CASSGDSGRGGDTQYF. CDR3 sequence (DNA): TGTGCCAGCAGTGGAGATAGCGGGAGGGGTGGAGATACGCAGTATTTT.

In its sample, this clonotype was seen many times. This chain joins TRBV30 and TRBJ1-3; 7 positions match TRBD1. Losses at the gene ends were 7 bases for V and 4 bases for J; bases not matched to a gene: 7. CDR1 and CDR2 (germline): GTSNPN, SVGIG (reference sequence). The CDR3 totals 13 residues. The CDR3 coding sequence is TGTGCCTACGACAGGGCGTCAGGAAACACCATATATTTT. It specifies CAYDRASGNTIYF.

This clonotype has at least ten counts. The rearrangement joins TRBV2 to TRBJ1-1, with D possibly TRBD1 on 5 matching bases. V dropped 8 bases and J dropped 2 bases, with 12 bases sitting between them. The germline gives CDR1 SNHLY, CDR2 FYNNEI. The CDR3 runs to 13 residues. The CDR3 region is CASRRDGNTEAFF. The DNA for the CDR3 is TGTGCCAGCCGCCGGGACGGAAACACTGAAGCTTTCTTT.

The sample holds many counts of this clonotype. The chain joins TRBV6-2 or TRBV6-3 to TRBJ2-1; 9 positions match TRBD2. Losses at the gene ends were 6 bases for V and 6 bases for J; bases not matched to a gene: 9. There are 15 residues in the CDR3. Germline CDR1 and CDR2: MNHEY and SVGEGT. In DNA, the CDR3 is TGTGCCAGCAGGACCAGGACTAGCGATACCAATGAGCAGTTCTTC. Amino acid sequence: CASRTRTSDTNEQFF.

This clonotype was found many times. The CDR3 region has the DNA TGTGCCAGCAGTAGCGGGCTCACCTACAATGAGCAGTTCTTC. As protein: CASSSGLTYNEQFF. The V call is TRBV28, the J call TRBJ2-1; a possible D gene is TRBD2 (6 bases). Germline CDR1 and CDR2: MDHEN and SYDVKM. Trimming took 5 bases from V and 2 from J, leaving 10 bases between them. The CDR3 length is 14 residues.

The chain joins TRBV4-1 to TRBJ2-1; possible D gene TRBD2, 5 bases. The CDR3 has 15 amino acids. Trimming shortened V by 4 bases and J by 8 bases, and 18 bases separated the two germline ends. Germline assignment: CDR1 MGHRA and CDR2 YSYEKL. The CDR3 DNA reads as TGCGCCAGCAGCCCGAGGACTTGGGTTAGGGATGAGCAGTTCTTC. Protein sequence: CASSPRTWVRDEQFF.

This clonotype was counted many times. Here the CDR3 DNA reads TGTGCCAGCAGCGTAGGGGACTCAAGGCTCCACGAGCAGTACTTC. This translates into CASSVGDSRLHEQYF. This chain links TRBV9 with TRBJ2-7, with a tentative D call TRBD2 (6 bases). Trimming cost V 0 bases and J 5 bases, with 15 bases left between them. Germline V CDR1 and CDR2: SGDLS, YYNGEE. The CDR3 is 15 residues long. The entire variable domain, with the rest obtained from reference TRBV9 and TRBJ2-7, is as follows: DSGVTQTPKHLITATGQRVTLRCSPRSGDLSVYWYQQSLDQGLQFLIQYYNGEERAKGNILERFSAQQFPDLHSELNLSSLELGDSALYFCASSVGDSRLHEQYFGPGTRLTVT.

This chain joins TRBV9 and TRBJ2-1; 14 nucleotides line up with TRBD2. J was trimmed by 0 bases and V by 3 bases; bases with no gene match: 5. CDR1 SGDLS and CDR2 YYNGEE come from the germline V gene. This CDR3 spans 18 amino acids. CDR3 nucleotides: TGTGCCAGCAGCGCTTCCGGGACTAGCGGGAGCTCCTACAATGAGCAGTTCTTC. Translation: CASSASGTSGSSYNEQFF.

About this clonotype: The junction and the germline gene differ at one end; a read error may be behind it. CDR3 sequence: CASSLGERLPGKLFF. The CDR3 nucleotides are TGTGCCAGCAGCTTAGGGGAACGCCTGCCCGGGAAGCTGTTTTTT. The V call is TRBV11-3, the J call TRBJ2-2; maybe TRBD2 (5 bases). The germline V gene encodes CDR1 SGHNT and CDR2 YENEEA. The CDR3 runs 15 residues.

This clonotype has at least ten counts. The chain links TRBV6-2 or TRBV6-3 to TRBJ2-7; TRBD1 matches 8 bases. The CDR3 consists of 17 residues. Germline V gene lookup returns CDR1 MNHEY and CDR2 SVGEGT. V shed 2 bases and J 5 bases; nucleotides not matched to a gene: 14. The CDR3 sequence: CASSYSKEAGQVHEQYF. The DNA of the CDR3 is TGTGCCAGCAGTTACAGTAAGGAGGCGGGACAGGTCCACGAGCAGTACTTC.